This passage covers 28 T cell receptor beta chains from one sample sequenced in a study of graft-versus-host responses after intestinal transplantation. TCRdb's copy holds only in-frame clones and misses some; the assay was immunoSEQ multiplex PCR. The sample yields under 45,000 clones, more than 80% seen once. The material was PBMCs, obtained 734 days after intestinal transplantation. Source of these receptors: a human patient who received an intestinal transplant, so some T cells may come from the graft donor.

The V call is TRBV5-1, the J call TRBJ1-1; D gene ambiguous. The germline V gene encodes CDR1 SGHRS and CDR2 YFSETQ. The CDR3 has 15 amino acids. The V gene lost 4 bases and the J gene lost 3 bases, with 16 bases spanning the gap. The CDR3 here is CASSVGPAGDTEAFF. The DNA for the CDR3 is TGCGCCAGCAGCGTCGGGCCAGCCGGAGACACTGAAGCTTTCTTT.

The chain joins TRBV9 to TRBJ2-1; no clear D gene. The CDR3 has 14 residues. The V gene lost 4 bases and the J gene lost 4 bases, with 12 bases spanning the gap. Germline V gene sequence: CDR1 SGDLS, CDR2 YYNGEE. CDR3 in DNA: TGTGCCAGCAGCCCCCGGACGAGTTACAATGAGCAGTTCTTC. Translation gives CASSPRTSYNEQFF.

The chain has TRBV7-6 and TRBJ2-1; D unresolved. The CDR3 runs to 11 residues. V dropped 2 bases and J dropped 5 bases, with 1 base sitting between them. The germline V gene encodes CDR1 SGHVS and CDR2 FNYEAQ. The CDR3: CASSLNNEQFF. CDR3 coding DNA: TGTGCCAGCAGCTTAAACAATGAGCAGTTCTTC.

This chain joins TRBV6-1 and TRBJ1-5; no clear D. V lost 5 bases and J 9 bases, leaving 20 bases between the germline ends. The CDR3 has 15 residues. Germline V gene data show CDR1 as MNHNS and CDR2 as SASEGT. CDR3 sequence (DNA): TGTGCCAGCAGTCCCCGTGTACCGGCAGATCTGCCCCAGCATTTT. Its translation: CASSPRVPADLPQHF.

This chain links TRBV6-4 with TRBJ1-1; 7 bases align to TRBD1. Germline loops: CDR1 MRHNA, CDR2 SNTAGT. The CDR3 totals 12 residues. The J segment lost 7 bases and the V segment lost 5 bases, leaving 4 bases of the junction unmatched. The CDR3 is CASSQGGGEAFF. Written as DNA, the CDR3 is TGTGCCAGCAGTCAGGGGGGTGGTGAAGCTTTCTTT.

This chain links TRBV19 with TRBJ1-1; tentative D call: TRBD1 (5 bases). Germline CDR1 LNHDA, CDR2 SQIVND (reference sequence). The CDR3 is made up of 13 amino acids. Between the trimmed V and J ends, which lost 3 bases and 8 bases, there was a span of 13 bases. CDR3 sequence (DNA): TGTGCCAGTAGTATTAGAGACAGACTGGAAGCTTTCTTT. It translates to CASSIRDRLEAFF. Using reference TRBV19 and TRBJ1-1 for the parts outside the CDR3, the full variable domain is DGGITQSPKYLFRKEGQNVTLSCEQNLNHDAMYWYRQDPGQGLRLIYYSQIVNDFQKGDIAEGYSVSREKKESFPLTVTSAQKNPTAFYLCASSIRDRLEAFFGQGTRLTVV.

This chain uses TRBV6-5 with TRBJ2-2; unclear D gene. The CDR3 is 15 residues long. V was cut by 2 bases and J by 0 bases, with 7 bases left in between. The germline gives CDR1 MNHEY, CDR2 SVGAGI. The CDR3 reads CASSYGGTNTGELFF. CDR3 coding DNA: TGTGCCAGCAGTTACGGCGGAACGAACACCGGGGAGCTGTTTTTT.

This clone occurred once. This chain uses TRBV5-1 with TRBJ2-2; 10 bases align to TRBD1. CDR1 is SGHRS, CDR2 YFSETQ, per germline. This CDR3 spans 17 amino acids. The V segment lost 0 bases and the J segment 4 bases; nucleotides outside the gene matches: 6. CDR3 in DNA: TGCGCCAGCAGCTTGGCCAGGGGGACAGGGGTCACCGGGGAGCTGTTTTTT. The encoded protein is CASSLARGTGVTGELFF.

The chain couples TRBV19 to TRBJ2-1, with D perhaps TRBD2 (5 bases). The germline CDR1 and CDR2 sequences are LNHDA and SQIVND (reference sequence). V was trimmed by 2 bases and J by 3 bases, leaving 11 bases between them. This CDR3 is 15 amino acids long. CDR3 protein: CASSILAGRYNEQFF. The CDR3 bases are TGTGCCAGTAGTATACTAGCTGGCCGCTACAATGAGCAGTTCTTC.

This chain uses TRBV6-1 with TRBJ1-3; weak D call: TRBD1 (5 bases). Germline CDR1 is MNHNS and CDR2 is SASEGT. The CDR3 runs to 11 residues. The ends were cut back, 8 bases at V and 9 bases at J, with 11 bases in the middle. The DNA of the CDR3 is TGTGCCAGCGGTAGGGGTAGCACCATATATTTT. Translation gives CASGRGSTIYF.

The chain employs TRBV19 and TRBJ2-7; D is possibly TRBD2 (6 bases). Deletions cut 3 bases from V and 4 bases from J, with 10 bases between. Germline CDR1 and CDR2: LNHDA and SQIVND (reference sequence). CDR3 length: 13 amino acids. The CDR3 DNA reads as TGTGCCAGTAGTATCACTAGCCAGTACGAGCAGTACTTC. Translated, it gives CASSITSQYEQYF.

This chain joins TRBV9 and TRBJ1-4; no definite D call. CDR1 is SGDLS and CDR2 is YYNGEE in the germline V gene. This CDR3 has 16 residues. The V end was cut by 4 bases, the J end by 3 bases, with 16 bases between. Written as DNA, the CDR3 is TGTGCCAGCAGCCCCCGGAGGAGTATAGCTAATGAAAAACTGTTTTTT. Translating gives CASSPRRSIANEKLFF.

The V and J genes are TRBV30 and TRBJ2-7; D is unresolved. From germline, CDR1 is GTSNPN and CDR2 SVGIG (reference sequence). The CDR3 spans 15 residues. V was trimmed by 4 bases and J by 2 bases, leaving 18 bases between them. CDR3 sequence reads: CAWNKTPLGTYEQYF. The CDR3 DNA reads TGTGCCTGGAACAAAACTCCGCTAGGGACCTACGAGCAGTACTTC.

This rearrangement joins TRBV15 to TRBJ2-3; D is uncertain. With 8 bases removed from V and 10 bases from J, the gap between germline ends came to 19 bases. Germline values: CDR1 LNHNV, CDR2 YYDKDF (reference sequence). CDR3 length: 13 amino acids. CDR3 DNA: TGTGCCACCCGGCCTTTGGGCATAACAGCGCAGTATTTT. Its translation: CATRPLGITAQYF.

V usage is TRBV5-4 and J usage is TRBJ1-1, with a tentative D call TRBD1 (5 bases). V lost 4 bases and J 6 bases, leaving 13 bases between the germline ends. This CDR3 has 13 residues. CDR1 is SGHNT and CDR2 is YYREEE in the germline V gene (reference sequence). The CDR3 sequence is CASSQTDSSEAFF. CDR3 nucleotides: TGTGCCAGCAGCCAAACTGACAGTTCTGAAGCTTTCTTT.

The chain recombines TRBV7-9 with TRBJ1-5; a weak D match, TRBD1 (6 bases). The CDR3 spans 16 residues. Germline CDR1 and CDR2: SEHNR and FQNEAQ (reference sequence). V was pared by 2 bases and J by 7 bases, with 18 bases between. The CDR3 bases are TGTGCCAGCAGCTTAACGGGAGCAGGGGCCGGCCAGCCCCAGCATTTT. This translates into CASSLTGAGAGQPQHF.

This chain links TRBV27 with TRBJ1-5, with no clear D. The CDR3 sequence is 17 residues long. The germline gives CDR1 MNHEY, CDR2 SMNVEV (reference sequence). The V and J ends lost 5 bases and 5 bases respectively, with 22 bases between them. CDR3 region: CASSPTYTVGRDQPQHF. In nucleotides, the CDR3 is TGTGCCAGCAGTCCCACATATACGGTCGGAAGGGATCAGCCCCAGCATTTT.

V and J are TRBV30 and TRBJ1-4; 11 bases are a match to TRBD1. V gave up 3 bases and J gave up 6 bases; unmatched junction bases: 6. The CDR3 consists of 15 residues. CDR1 and CDR2 from the germline V gene are GTSNPN and SVGIG (reference sequence). This CDR3 reads CAWSRRTGGDEKLFF. CDR3 sequence (DNA): TGTGCCTGGAGCCGACGGACAGGGGGCGATGAAAAACTGTTTTTT. The complete variable domain, with remaining parts taken from reference TRBV30 and TRBJ1-4, reads SQTIHQWPATLVQPVGSPLSLECTVEGTSNPNLYWYRQAAGRGLQLLFYSVGIGQISSEVPQNLSASRPQDRQFILSSKKLLLSDSGFYLCAWSRRTGGDEKLFFGSGTQLSVL.

The chain carries TRBV11-2 and TRBJ1-1, with D possibly matching TRBD1 (6 bases). Germline-derived CDR1 and CDR2 are SGHAT and FQNNGV. V was trimmed by 2 bases and J by 4 bases, leaving 14 bases between them. The CDR3 is 15 residues long. The CDR3 sequence is CASSLSRGAGTEAFF. The DNA of the CDR3 is TGTGCCAGCAGCTTATCGCGGGGGGCAGGCACTGAAGCTTTCTTT.

The CDR3 sequence: CASSFGTARGYTF. CDR3 sequence (DNA): TGTGCCAGCAGCTTCGGGACCGCTCGTGGCTACACCTTC. The chain uses TRBV11-2 and TRBJ1-2, with D possibly matching TRBD1 (5 bases). Germline V gene lookup returns CDR1 SGHAT and CDR2 FQNNGV. Between the trimmed V and J ends, which lost 3 bases and 7 bases, there was a span of 12 bases. The CDR3 loop spans 13 amino acids.

In this sample, this clone turned up a few times. Here the CDR3 reads CASSLRGNTEAFF. As DNA, the CDR3 is TGTGCCAGCAGCTTAAGGGGAAACACTGAAGCTTTCTTT. The rearrangement joins TRBV7-9 to TRBJ1-1, with D perhaps matching TRBD1 (5 bases). CDR3 length equals 13 residues. The germline V gene has CDR1 SEHNR and CDR2 FQNEAQ (reference sequence). V lost 2 bases, J lost 2 bases, and 6 bases lay in between. The full variable domain, rest sourced from reference TRBV7-9 and TRBJ1-1, is DTGVSQNPRHKITKRGQNVTFRCDPISEHNRLYWYRQTLGQGPEFLTYFQNEAQLEKSRLLSDRFSAERPKGSFSTLEIQRTEQGDSAMYLCASSLRGNTEAFFGQGTRLTVV.

This chain links TRBV27 with TRBJ2-2; D perhaps matches TRBD1 (5 bases). The V gene's germline CDR1 is MNHEY and CDR2 SMNVEV (reference sequence). Between the trimmed V and J ends, which lost 6 bases and 5 bases, there was a span of 16 bases. The CDR3 sequence is 15 residues long. CDR3: CASSPFSGRTGELFF. CDR3 in DNA: TGTGCCAGCAGCCCGTTTTCAGGGCGGACCGGGGAGCTGTTTTTT.

This chain connects TRBV6-1 to TRBJ2-7; D is possibly TRBD1 (5 bases). V shed 6 bases and J shed 5 bases, with 20 bases lying between them. This CDR3 contains 15 residues. Germline V lookup: CDR1 MNHNS, CDR2 SASEGT. For the CDR3, the DNA is TGTGCCAGCAGGTCCCCCCGACAGCCCAACGACGAGCAGTACTTC. It codes for CASRSPRQPNDEQYF.

V and J are TRBV7-2 and TRBJ2-7; D might be TRBD2 (6 bases). V lost 0 bases and J 6 bases, leaving 9 bases between the germline ends. Per the germline V gene, CDR1 is SGHTA and CDR2 is FQGNSA. The CDR3 runs to 13 residues. This CDR3 reads CASSLASGGEQYF. In nucleotides, the CDR3 is TGTGCCAGCAGCTTAGCCTCCGGGGGCGAGCAGTACTTC.

The chain has TRBV5-4 and TRBJ2-5; D gene ambiguous. The CDR3 totals 13 residues. Deletions cut 4 bases from V and 2 bases from J, with 9 bases between. Germline CDR1 and CDR2: SGHNT and YYREEE (reference sequence). The CDR3 region is CASSLLLQETQYF. In nucleotides, the CDR3 is TGTGCCAGCAGCCTACTACTACAAGAGACCCAGTACTTC.

The chain is built from TRBV11-2 and TRBJ2-1, with 8 bases identical to TRBD1. V lost 5 bases to trimming and J lost 4 bases; unmatched junction nucleotides: 13. This CDR3 contains 17 residues. Germline V lookup: CDR1 SGHAT, CDR2 FQNNGV. CDR3 sequence reads: CASSPGQGAQPYNEQFF. Here the CDR3 DNA reads TGTGCCAGCAGCCCCGGACAGGGAGCACAACCTTACAATGAGCAGTTCTTC. The whole variable domain, remainder taken from reference TRBV11-2 and TRBJ2-1, is EAGVAQSPRYKIIEKRQSVAFWCNPISGHATLYWYQQILGQGPKLLIQFQNNGVVDDSQLPKDRFSAERLKGVDSTLKIQPAKLEDSAVYLCASSPGQGAQPYNEQFFGPGTRLTVL.

The chain has TRBV7-7 and TRBJ2-3; the D gene is possibly TRBD2 (5 bases). CDR1 and CDR2 (germline): SSHAT, FNYEAQ (reference sequence). Trimming stripped 5 bases from V and 7 bases from J, with 16 bases between. CDR3 length equals 14 residues. CDR3 nucleotides: TGTGCCAGCAGCCTAGGACTCGGTGAGAATACGCAGTATTTT. It yields the protein CASSLGLGENTQYF. The full variable domain, rest sourced from reference TRBV7-7 and TRBJ2-3, is GAGVSQSPRYKVTKRGQDVTLRCDPISSHATLYWYQQALGQGPEFLTYFNYEAQPDKSGLPSDRFSAERPEGSISTLTIQRTEQRDSAMYRCASSLGLGENTQYFGPGTRLTVL.

This clone was seen only once. The V call is TRBV27, the J call TRBJ2-3; possibly TRBD2 for D (6 bases). V was shortened by 7 bases and J by 2 bases, with 13 bases between the two germline ends. Looked up from germline, CDR1 is MNHEY and CDR2 is SMNVEV (reference sequence). The CDR3 contains 14 residues. The CDR3 sequence: CASMWTGDTDTQYF. CDR3 bases: TGTGCCAGCATGTGGACGGGGGACACAGATACGCAGTATTTT.